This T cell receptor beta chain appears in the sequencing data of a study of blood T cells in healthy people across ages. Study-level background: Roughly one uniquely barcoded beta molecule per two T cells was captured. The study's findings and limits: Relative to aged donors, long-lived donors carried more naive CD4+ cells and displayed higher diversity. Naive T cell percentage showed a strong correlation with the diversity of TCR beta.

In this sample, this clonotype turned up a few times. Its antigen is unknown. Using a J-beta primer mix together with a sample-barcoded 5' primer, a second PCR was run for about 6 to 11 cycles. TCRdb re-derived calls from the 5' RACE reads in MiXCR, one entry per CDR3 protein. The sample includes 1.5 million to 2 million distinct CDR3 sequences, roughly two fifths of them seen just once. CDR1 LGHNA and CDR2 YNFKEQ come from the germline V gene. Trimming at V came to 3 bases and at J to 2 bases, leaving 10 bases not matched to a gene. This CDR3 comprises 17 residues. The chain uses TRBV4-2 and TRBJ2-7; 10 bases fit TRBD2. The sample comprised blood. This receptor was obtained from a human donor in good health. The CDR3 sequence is CASSQRALAGDTYEQYF. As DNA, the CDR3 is TGTGCCAGCAGCCAGAGGGCCCTAGCGGGAGATACCTACGAGCAGTACTTC.